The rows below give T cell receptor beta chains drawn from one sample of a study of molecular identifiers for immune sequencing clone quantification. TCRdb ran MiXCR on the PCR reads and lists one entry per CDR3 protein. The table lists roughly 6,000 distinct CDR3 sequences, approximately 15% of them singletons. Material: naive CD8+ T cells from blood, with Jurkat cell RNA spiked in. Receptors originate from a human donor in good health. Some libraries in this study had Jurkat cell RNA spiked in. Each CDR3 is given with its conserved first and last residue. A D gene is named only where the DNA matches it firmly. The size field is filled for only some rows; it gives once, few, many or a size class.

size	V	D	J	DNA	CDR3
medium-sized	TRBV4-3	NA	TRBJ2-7	TGCGCCAGCAGCCAAGCCCGGACGGGTAGGTCCTACGAGCAGTACTTC	CASSQARTGRSYEQYF
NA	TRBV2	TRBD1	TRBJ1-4	TGTGCCAGCAGTGAAGGAGGGGGCAATGAAAAACTGTTTTTT	CASSEGGGNEKLFF
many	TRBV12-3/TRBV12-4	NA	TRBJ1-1	TGTGCCAGCTGCGAACTGGGGGGTCGCGGCACTGAAGCTTTCTTT	CASCELGGRGTEAFF
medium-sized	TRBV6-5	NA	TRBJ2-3	TGTGCCAGCAGATCGGACACAGATACGCAGTATTTT	CASRSDTDTQYF
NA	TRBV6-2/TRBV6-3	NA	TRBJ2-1	TGTGCCAGCAGCCGTTGGGGGCCCGAGAGCTCCTACAATGAGCAGTTCTTC	CASSRWGPESSYNEQFF
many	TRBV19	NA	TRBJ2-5	TGTGCCAGTAGTAATCCGCAGCTCCAAGAGACCCAGTACTTC	CASSNPQLQETQYF
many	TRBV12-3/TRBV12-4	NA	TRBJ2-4	TGTGCCAGCAGTTTGTTCAAAAACATTCAGTACTTC	CASSLFKNIQYF
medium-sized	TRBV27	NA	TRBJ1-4	TGTGCCAGCAGTTTGGAGGACGGTAATGAAAAACTGTTTTTT	CASSLEDGNEKLFF
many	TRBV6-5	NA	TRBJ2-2	TGTGCCAGCAGTTACAGAGAGGTCACCGGGGAGCTGTTTTTT	CASSYREVTGELFF
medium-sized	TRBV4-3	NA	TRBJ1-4	TGCGCCAGCAGCCAAGATTGGCCAGAGAATAATGAAAAACTGTTTTTT	CASSQDWPENNEKLFF
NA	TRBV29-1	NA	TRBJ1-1	TGCAGCGTTACGGGACTTGAAGCTTTCTTT	CSVTGLEAFF
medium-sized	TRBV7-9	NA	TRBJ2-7	TGTGCCAGCACCGAGGCCGTACTTTACGAGCAGTACTTC	CASTEAVLYEQYF
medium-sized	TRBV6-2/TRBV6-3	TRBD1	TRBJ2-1	TGTGCCAGTTTGGGACAGTATAGAGGTGAGCAGTTCTTC	CASLGQYRGEQFF
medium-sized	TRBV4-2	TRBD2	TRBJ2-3	TGTGCCAGCAGCCAAGAAGGTGGCGGGAGTACCACAGATACGCAGTATTTT	CASSQEGGGSTTDTQYF
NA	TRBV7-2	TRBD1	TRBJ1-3	TGTGCCAGCAGCTTCGGGACAGGGGTTCAGGCCATATATTTT	CASSFGTGVQAIYF
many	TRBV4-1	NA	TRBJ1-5	TGCGCCAGCAGCCAATTTCAGGGGAGAGGACAGCCCCAGCATTTT	CASSQFQGRGQPQHF
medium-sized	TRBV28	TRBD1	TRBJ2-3	TGTGCCAGCACCTTCAGACAGGGGGGTTCAGATACGCAGTATTTT	CASTFRQGGSDTQYF
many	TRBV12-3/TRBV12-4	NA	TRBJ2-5	TGTGCCACCCCACCAAAGGGGGGGTTCCGAGAGACCCAGTACTTC	CATPPKGGFRETQYF
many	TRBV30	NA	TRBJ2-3	TGTGCCTGGAGTGTAACGGCAACGGTGGCAGATACGCAGTATTTT	CAWSVTATVADTQYF
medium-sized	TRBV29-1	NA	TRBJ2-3	TGCAGCGTTGAAAGGGGGGTACCAGATACGCAGTATTTT	CSVERGVPDTQYF
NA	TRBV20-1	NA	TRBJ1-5	TGCAGACGCATCGTACAGGGCGACAATCAGCCCCAGCATTTT	CRRIVQGDNQPQHF
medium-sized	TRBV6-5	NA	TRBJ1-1	TGTGCCAGCAGTTACTCGACCGCCAGACCCACTGAAGCTTTCTTT	CASSYSTARPTEAFF
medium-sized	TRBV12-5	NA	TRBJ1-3	TGTGCTAGTGGTTTGGAAGGAACCAGGGCTTCCTCTGGAAACACCATATATTTT	CASGLEGTRASSGNTIYF
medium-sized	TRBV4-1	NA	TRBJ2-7	TGCGCCAGCAGCCAAGAACCCACCACTACAGCGGCCTACTACGAGCAGTACTTC	CASSQEPTTTAAYYEQYF
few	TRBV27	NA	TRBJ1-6	TGTGCCAGCAAAGGGGACTTCAATTCACCCCTCCACTTT	CASKGDFNSPLHF
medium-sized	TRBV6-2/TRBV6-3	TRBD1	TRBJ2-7	TGTGCCAGCAGTTACTCATCGGGACAGCCTTCCTACGAGCAGTACTTC	CASSYSSGQPSYEQYF
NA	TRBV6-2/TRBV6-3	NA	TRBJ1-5	TGTGCCAGCAGTCTGGACACTAGCAATCAGCCCCAGCATTTT	CASSLDTSNQPQHF
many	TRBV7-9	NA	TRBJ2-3	TGTGCCAGCAGGGGGACCGCGGCTTGGGATACGCAGTATTTT	CASRGTAAWDTQYF
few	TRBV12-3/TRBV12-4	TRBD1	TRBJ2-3	TGTGCCAGCAGTTCCGGGACAGGGGGCCCAGATATGCAGTATTTT	CASSSGTGGPDMQYF
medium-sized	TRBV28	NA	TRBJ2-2	TGTGCCAGCACGAGGACGGTCAAGACCGGGGAGCTGTTTTTT	CASTRTVKTGELFF
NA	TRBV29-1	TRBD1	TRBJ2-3	TGCAGCGCAGAAGGGACAGGGGGTATAGATACGCGGTATTTT	CSAEGTGGIDTRYF
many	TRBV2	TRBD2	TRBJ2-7	TGTGCCAGCAGTGAACTAGCGGGGCCCTCCTACGAGCAGTACTTC	CASSELAGPSYEQYF
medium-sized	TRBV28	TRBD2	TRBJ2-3	TGTGCCAGCAGTTTGAGCCTAGCGGTCCCCTCAGAGGCAGATACGCAGTATTTT	CASSLSLAVPSEADTQYF
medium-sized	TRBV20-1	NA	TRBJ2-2	TGCAGTGCTAGAGATACGGGGGCCACCGGGGAGCTGTTTTTT	CSARDTGATGELFF
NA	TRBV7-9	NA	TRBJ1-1	TGTGCCAGCAGCTTAGCTACAGGGCTCACTGAAGCTTTCTTT	CASSLATGLTEAFF
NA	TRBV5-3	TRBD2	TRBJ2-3	TGTGCCAGCCATACTAGCGGGAGCCCCACAGATACGCAGTATTTT	CASHTSGSPTDTQYF
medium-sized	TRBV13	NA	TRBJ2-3	TGTGCCAGCAGCCTAGCGCGATCATCCCGTAGCACAGATACGCAGTATTTT	CASSLARSSRSTDTQYF
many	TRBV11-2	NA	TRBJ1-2	TGTGCCAGCAGTCCCGACAGGTCTTATGGCTACACCTTC	CASSPDRSYGYTF
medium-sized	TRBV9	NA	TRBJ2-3	TGTGCCAGCAGCGTAGCTTCCAGGTCGAAAGATACGCAGTATTTT	CASSVASRSKDTQYF
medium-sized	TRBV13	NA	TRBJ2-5	TGTGCCAGCAGCTTAAGGATAGAGACCCAGTACTTC	CASSLRIETQYF
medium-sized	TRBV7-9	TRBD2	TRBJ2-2	TGTGCCAGCAGCTTCACTAGCGGGAACACCGGGGAGCTGTTTTTT	CASSFTSGNTGELFF
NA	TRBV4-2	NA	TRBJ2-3	TGTGCCAGCAGCCAAGGGACGGGAGTAGCAGGAGATACAGATACGCAGTATTTT	CASSQGTGVAGDTDTQYF
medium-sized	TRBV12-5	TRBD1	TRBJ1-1	TGTGCTAGTGGTTTGGGTCAGGGGGCCGGTGAAGCTTTCTTT	CASGLGQGAGEAFF
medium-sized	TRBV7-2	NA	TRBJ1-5	TGTGCCAGCAGCTTAGCGCTGGGGACGTATCAGCCCCAGCATTTT	CASSLALGTYQPQHF
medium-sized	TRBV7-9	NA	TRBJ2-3	TGTGCCAGCAGCTTAGGGTTCTTTTCGTCCAGCACAGATACGCAGTATTTT	CASSLGFFSSSTDTQYF
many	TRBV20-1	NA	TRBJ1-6	TGCAGTGCCCACGGCGGGGGAAAGCGAAGTTCACCCCTCCACTTT	CSAHGGGKRSSPLHF
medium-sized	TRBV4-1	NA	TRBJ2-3	TGCGCCAGCAGCGAAGGAACCGGGGGAACTAGCACAGATACGCAGTATTTT	CASSEGTGGTSTDTQYF